Listed below are T cell receptor beta chains from one sample, sequenced in a study of T cell changes during pregnancy in multiple sclerosis. TCRdb's copy holds only in-frame clones and misses some; the assay was immunoSEQ multiplex PCR. The table shows fewer than 65,000 clones, with 93% occurring only once. This specimen was peripheral blood, taken in the second trimester of pregnancy. The origin of the receptors is a female donor with multiple sclerosis, enrolled in a pregnancy study. CDR3s include the opening cysteine and the closing phenylalanine or tryptophan. The D gene is left open where the match is weak. Clone size is given for some rows only: seen once, a few or many times, or a class if the clone is expanded.

V gene	clone size	J gene	D gene	CDR3 DNA	CDR3 protein
TRBV11-1	-	TRBJ2-1	TRBD1	TGTGCCAGCAGCTCCAGGACAGGGGGCGAGCAGTTCTTC	CASSSRTGGEQFF
TRBV30	-	TRBJ1-2	TRBD1	TGTGCCTGCAACAACAGGGGTCGCTATGGCTACACCTTC	CACNNRGRYGYTF
TRBV19	-	TRBJ1-4	-	TGTGCCAGTAGTAGGTTTGGCAGATCTGCAACTAATGAAAAACTGTTTTTT	CASSRFGRSATNEKLFF
TRBV4-1	-	TRBJ2-7	TRBD1	TGCGCCAGCAGCCAAGATCTGGGGACAGGGTTCGTCGAGCAGTACTTC	CASSQDLGTGFVEQYF
TRBV5-1	once	TRBJ2-1	-	TGCGCCAGCAGCTTGACCATCACAGGGATCAAGTTCTTC	CASSLTITGIKFF
TRBV27	few	TRBJ1-1	-	TGTGCCAGCAGTTTAAGGAACCGAGGGACTGAAGCTTTCTTT	CASSLRNRGTEAFF
TRBV28	-	TRBJ2-7	TRBD1	TGTGCCAGCAGTTTCGGACAGGGGTGGCGCGAGCAGTACTTC	CASSFGQGWREQYF
TRBV5-1	-	TRBJ2-5	-	TGCGCCAGCAGCTTGAAAGCGTCCGAGACCCAGTACTTC	CASSLKASETQYF
TRBV5-6	-	TRBJ1-2	-	TGTGCCAGCAGCTTGGGACAGTCATCCTCCTTC	CASSLGQSSSF
TRBV7-9	-	TRBJ1-1	TRBD1	TGTGCCAGCAGCCAGACAGGGGGCTACACTGAAGCTTTCTTT	CASSQTGGYTEAFF
TRBV27	-	TRBJ2-5	TRBD1	TGTGCCAGCAGCTCTTGGGACAGGGGGCCCGTAGAGACCCAGTACTTC	CASSSWDRGPVETQYF
TRBV7-6	-	TRBJ2-5	TRBD2	TGTGCCAGCAGCCGAAGGGCTAGCGGGTATAGCCAAGAGACCCAGTACTTC	CASSRRASGYSQETQYF
TRBV23-1	-	TRBJ1-5	-	TGCGCCAGCAGTCAATTTGAGGGTTCGAGACCGCCGGGGCAGCCCCAGCATTTT	CASSQFEGSRPPGQPQHF
TRBV11-1	-	TRBJ2-5	TRBD2	TGTGCCAGCAGCTTATACCAGGGAGCGGGGATAGAGACCCAGTACTTC	CASSLYQGAGIETQYF
TRBV2	-	TRBJ2-2	-	TGTGCCAGCAAAGGACAGTCCCTGAACACCGGGGAGCTGTTTTTT	CASKGQSLNTGELFF
TRBV6-1	-	TRBJ2-1	TRBD2	TGTGCCAGCGTAAGACTAGCGGACGCCGGAGGAGAGCAGTTCTTC	CASVRLADAGGEQFF
TRBV19	-	TRBJ2-2	-	TGTGCCAGTAGATGGGTTTCGGGAGCAACCGGGGAGCTGTTTTTT	CASRWVSGATGELFF
TRBV5-6	-	TRBJ2-1	-	TGTGCCAGCAGCTATGACAGAGACAATGAGCAGTTCTTC	CASSYDRDNEQFF
TRBV6-1	once	TRBJ2-1	TRBD2	TGTGCCAGCAGTGAAGGCCGGGAGGGCGGTGAGCAGTTCTTC	CASSEGREGGEQFF